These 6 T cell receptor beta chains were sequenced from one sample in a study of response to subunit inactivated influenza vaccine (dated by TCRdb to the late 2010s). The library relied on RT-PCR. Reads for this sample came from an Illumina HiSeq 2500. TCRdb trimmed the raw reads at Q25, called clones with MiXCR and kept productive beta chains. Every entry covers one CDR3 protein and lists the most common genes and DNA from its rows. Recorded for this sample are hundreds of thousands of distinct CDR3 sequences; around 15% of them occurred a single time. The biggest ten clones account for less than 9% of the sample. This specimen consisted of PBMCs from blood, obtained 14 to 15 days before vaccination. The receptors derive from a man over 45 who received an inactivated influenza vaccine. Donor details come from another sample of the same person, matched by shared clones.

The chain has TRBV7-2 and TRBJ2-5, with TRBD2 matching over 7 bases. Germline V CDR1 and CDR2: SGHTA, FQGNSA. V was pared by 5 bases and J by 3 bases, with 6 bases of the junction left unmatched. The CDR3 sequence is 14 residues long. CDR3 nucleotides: TGTGCCAGCAGCCCCCGACTAGCAGAAGAGACCCAGTACTTC. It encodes CASSPRLAEETQYF.

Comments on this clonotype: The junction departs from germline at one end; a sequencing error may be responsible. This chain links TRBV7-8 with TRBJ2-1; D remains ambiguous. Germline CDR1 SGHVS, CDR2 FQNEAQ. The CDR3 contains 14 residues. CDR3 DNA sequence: TGTGCTAGCAGCTCCGGGCCATCCTACAATGAGCAGTTCTTC. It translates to CASSSGPSYNEQFF.

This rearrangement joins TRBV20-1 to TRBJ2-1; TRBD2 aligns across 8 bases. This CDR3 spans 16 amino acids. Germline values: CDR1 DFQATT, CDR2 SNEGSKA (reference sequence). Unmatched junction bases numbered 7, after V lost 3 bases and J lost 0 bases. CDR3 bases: TGCAGTGCTAGCCCCCCCGCGGGAGGCTCCTACAATGAGCAGTTCTTC. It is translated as CSASPPAGGSYNEQFF.

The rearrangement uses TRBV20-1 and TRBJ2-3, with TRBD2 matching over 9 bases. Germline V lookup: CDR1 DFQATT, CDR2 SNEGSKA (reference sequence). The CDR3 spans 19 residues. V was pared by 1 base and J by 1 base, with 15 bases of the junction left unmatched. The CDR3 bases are TGCAGTGCTAGAGTCGCCCCCGGGACTAGCAGGAGAGGCACAGATACGCAGTATTTT. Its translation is CSARVAPGTSRRGTDTQYF.

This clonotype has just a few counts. CDR3 residues: CASSFGGGLDTQYF. The CDR3 DNA is TGTGCCAGCAGTTTTGGGGGGGGGCTTGATACGCAGTATTTT. V gene TRBV12-3 or TRBV12-4 combines with J gene TRBJ2-3, with D maybe TRBD2 (7 bases). V dropped 3 bases and J dropped 6 bases, with 13 bases sitting between them. CDR3 length equals 14 residues.

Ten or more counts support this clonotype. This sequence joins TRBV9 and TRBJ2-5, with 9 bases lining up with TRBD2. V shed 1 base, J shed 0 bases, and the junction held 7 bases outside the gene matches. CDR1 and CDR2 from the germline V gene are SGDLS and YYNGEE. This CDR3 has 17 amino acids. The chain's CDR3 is CASSVSSGIQYQETQYF. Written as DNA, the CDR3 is TGTGCCAGCAGCGTATCTAGCGGGATCCAGTACCAAGAGACCCAGTACTTC. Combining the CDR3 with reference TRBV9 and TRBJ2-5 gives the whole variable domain DSGVTQTPKHLITATGQRVTLRCSPRSGDLSVYWYQQSLDQGLQFLIQYYNGEERAKGNILERFSAQQFPDLHSELNLSSLELGDSALYFCASSVSSGIQYQETQYFGPGTRLLVL.